These T cell receptor beta chains were read from a single sample in a study of cytomegalovirus exposure and HLA in healthy donors. Method: immunoSEQ multiplex PCR; TCRdb's copy keeps in-frame clones and lacks some. The table lists 75,000 to 100,000 clones. The sample taken for sequencing was PBMCs. The source of these receptors is a woman in her sixties or seventies in good health and CMV-seronegative. CDR3s include the opening cysteine and the closing phenylalanine or tryptophan. Each record gives: J gene, V gene, D gene, CDR3 protein, CDR3 DNA. The D gene is left open where the match is weak.

j_call: TRBJ2-3; v_call: TRBV7-2; d_call: TRBD2; cdr3_aa: CASMPWAREPDTQYF; cdr3_nt: TGTGCCAGCATGCCGTGGGCGCGGGAGCCAGATACGCAGTATTTT
j_call: TRBJ2-5; v_call: TRBV11-2; d_call: -; cdr3_aa: CASGLGLEETQYF; cdr3_nt: TGTGCCAGCGGCTTGGGCCTCGAAGAGACCCAGTACTTC
j_call: TRBJ2-5; v_call: TRBV5-6; d_call: -; cdr3_aa: CASSLYGSETQYF; cdr3_nt: TGTGCCAGCAGCTTGTACGGGAGTGAGACCCAGTACTTC
j_call: TRBJ1-1; v_call: TRBV29-1; d_call: -; cdr3_aa: CSAGREGFEAFF; cdr3_nt: TGCAGCGCCGGGCGGGAGGGATTTGAAGCTTTCTTT
j_call: TRBJ1-2; v_call: TRBV23-1; d_call: -; cdr3_aa: CASGPYRPLRGYTF; cdr3_nt: TGCGCCAGCGGTCCCTACAGGCCCCTAAGAGGCTACACCTTC
j_call: TRBJ1-2; v_call: TRBV18; d_call: -; cdr3_aa: CASSEQGDYGYTF; cdr3_nt: TGTGCCAGCTCAGAACAGGGCGACTATGGCTACACCTTC
j_call: TRBJ1-2; v_call: TRBV10-1; d_call: -; cdr3_aa: CASSERQAAPYGYTF; cdr3_nt: TGCGCCAGCAGTGAGAGACAGGCCGCTCCCTATGGCTACACCTTC
j_call: TRBJ2-5; v_call: TRBV4-1; d_call: TRBD2; cdr3_aa: CASSPSSGTSGLSGTQYF; cdr3_nt: TGCGCCAGCAGCCCCTCTTCCGGGACTAGCGGACTCTCGGGGACCCAGTACTTC
j_call: TRBJ2-7; v_call: TRBV6-5; d_call: TRBD2; cdr3_aa: CASSYTSGGAYEQYF; cdr3_nt: TGTGCCAGCAGTTACACTAGCGGGGGTGCCTACGAGCAGTACTTC
j_call: TRBJ2-5; v_call: TRBV11-2; d_call: -; cdr3_aa: CASSLNSVKETQYF; cdr3_nt: TGTGCCAGCAGCTTGAACTCGGTAAAAGAGACCCAGTACTTC